This is a list of T cell receptor beta chains from one sample in a study of blood T cell repertoires in COVID-19. Some clones are missing from TCRdb's copy, which holds only in-frame ones; the method was immunoSEQ multiplex PCR. The sample lists 170,000 or so clones, almost 85% occurring once. Sequencing was done on a sample of peripheral blood. Receptors were obtained from a man aged 18 to 35 with active or convalescent COVID-19. Both conserved end residues are part of each CDR3. The D gene is left open where the match is weak. Clone size is not always given. Where it is, it says once, few, many or a class for expanded clones.

j_call,clone_size,cdr3_length,d_call,v_call,cdr3_aa,cdr3_nt
TRBJ2-7,.,15,TRBD1,TRBV19,CASSIEQGAAYEQYF,TGTGCCAGTAGTATTGAGCAGGGGGCCGCCTACGAGCAGTACTTC
TRBJ2-7,few,14,.,TRBV2,CASSERYALPEQYF,TGTGCCAGCAGTGAAAGATATGCACTTCCCGAGCAGTACTTC
TRBJ1-4,.,14,.,TRBV5-1,CASSLSSEVEKLFF,TGCGCCAGCAGCTTGTCCTCAGAGGTAGAAAAACTGTTTTTT
TRBJ2-3,.,16,TRBD2,TRBV2,CATAPLAGGSTDTQYF,TGTGCCACGGCCCCTCTAGCGGGGGGTAGCACAGATACGCAGTATTTT
TRBJ1-2,.,18,TRBD1,TRBV11-2,CASSLWARDRVSNYGYTF,TGTGCCAGCAGCTTATGGGCCCGGGACAGGGTTTCTAACTATGGCTACACCTTC
TRBJ2-5,.,14,.,TRBV15,CATSRDQGEETQYF,TGTGCCACCAGCAGAGATCAAGGGGAAGAGACCCAGTACTTC
TRBJ2-5,few,15,TRBD1,TRBV15,CATSRYRQGQETQYF,TGTGCCACCAGCAGATATCGACAGGGTCAAGAGACCCAGTACTTC
TRBJ2-5,.,11,.,TRBV20-1,CSGGVQETQYF,TGCAGTGGCGGGGTCCAAGAGACCCAGTACTTC
TRBJ1-4,.,13,.,TRBV10-3,CAISQSPPEKLFF,TGTGCCATCAGCCAGTCCCCCCCCGAAAAACTGTTTTTT
TRBJ1-1,.,13,.,TRBV18,CASSPRVNTEAFF,TGTGCCAGCTCACCGAGGGTGAACACTGAAGCTTTCTTT
TRBJ1-1,.,14,TRBD1,TRBV28,CASSPGTGRTEAFF,TGTGCCAGCAGTCCCGGGACAGGGCGGACTGAAGCTTTCTTT
TRBJ2-1,.,16,.,TRBV11-1,CASSDGQLTNYNEQFF,TGTGCCAGCAGCGACGGACAGCTAACAAACTACAATGAGCAGTTCTTC
TRBJ1-4,once,13,.,TRBV12-3/TRBV12-4,CASSFHTNEKLFF,TGTGCCAGCAGTTTCCACACGAATGAAAAACTGTTTTTT
TRBJ1-2,.,15,TRBD1,TRBV2,CASSRTGDTLDSYTF,TGTGCCAGCAGTAGGACAGGGGACACCCTTGATAGCTACACCTTC
TRBJ2-1,.,15,.,TRBV19,CASSMMGARGNEQFF,TGTGCCAGTAGTATGATGGGGGCGCGCGGCAATGAGCAGTTCTTC
TRBJ2-5,.,15,TRBD2,TRBV28,CASSFTSGSGETQYF,TGTGCCAGCAGTTTTACTAGCGGGAGTGGGGAGACCCAGTACTTC
TRBJ2-3,.,11,.,TRBV30,CAWTEADTQYF,TGTGCCTGGACGGAGGCAGATACGCAGTATTTT
TRBJ2-3,.,19,TRBD2,TRBV3-1/TRBV3-2,CASSQRIASGGLGGDTQYF,TGTGCCAGCAGCCAAAGAATAGCTAGCGGGGGGCTGGGTGGAGATACGCAGTATTTT
TRBJ1-1,.,14,TRBD1,TRBV5-1,CASSSLGQGAEAFF,TGCGCCAGCAGTTCCCTTGGACAGGGGGCTGAAGCTTTCTTT
TRBJ2-1,.,16,TRBD1,TRBV7-9,CASSLSTGGGINEQFF,TGTGCCAGCAGCTTATCCACAGGGGGCGGAATCAATGAGCAGTTCTTC
TRBJ2-1,.,16,TRBD2,TRBV7-7,CASSLRLAGSYNEQFF,TGTGCTAGCAGCTTAAGGCTAGCGGGATCCTACAATGAGCAGTTCTTC
TRBJ1-3,.,15,.,TRBV6-6,CASSYVNRDGNTIYF,TGTGCCAGCAGTTACGTTAACAGGGATGGAAACACCATATATTTT
TRBJ2-1,.,19,TRBD2,TRBV4-1,CASSQAHSGGAKSYNEQFF,TGCGCCAGCAGCCAAGCCCATAGCGGGGGGGCTAAGTCCTACAATGAGCAGTTCTTC
TRBJ2-5,.,14,.,TRBV5-1,CASSRGTAQETQYF,TGCGCCAGCAGCCGGGGGACAGCCCAAGAGACCCAGTACTTC
TRBJ1-6,.,16,.,TRBV6-5,CASSSDRNSYNSPLHF,TGTGCCAGCAGTTCGGACAGAAACTCCTATAATTCACCCCTCCACTTT
TRBJ1-1,few,15,.,TRBV7-3,CASSSLTGRGTEAFF,TGTGCCAGCAGCTCTCTAACAGGGAGGGGAACTGAAGCTTTCTTT
TRBJ1-5,.,14,.,TRBV6-5,CASSPTGSNQPQHF,TGTGCCAGCAGTCCAACAGGGAGCAATCAGCCCCAGCATTTT
TRBJ2-7,.,13,.,TRBV24-1,CATYREAIYEQYF,TGTGCCACCTATCGTGAGGCTATCTACGAGCAGTACTTC
TRBJ1-3,.,14,.,TRBV19,CASSRGSSGNTIYF,TGTGCCAGTAGTCGGGGGAGCTCTGGAAACACCATATATTTT
TRBJ2-5,.,17,TRBD2,TRBV19,CASSHQGGSGSLETQYF,TGTGCCAGTAGCCATCAGGGGGGTAGCGGGAGCTTAGAGACCCAGTACTTC
TRBJ1-1,.,12,.,TRBV6-5,CASSYIRDEAFF,TGTGCCAGCAGTTACATCAGGGATGAAGCTTTCTTT
TRBJ2-5,.,19,.,TRBV24-1,CATSAGSGERASGEETQYF,TGTGCCACCAGTGCAGGTTCCGGGGAGCGGGCAAGTGGTGAAGAGACCCAGTACTTC
TRBJ2-2,.,17,.,TRBV19,CASSATWGGGSTGELFF,TGTGCCAGTAGTGCCACCTGGGGAGGGGGAAGCACCGGGGAGCTGTTTTTT
TRBJ2-3,.,16,TRBD2,TRBV6-5,CASSSHSGGGTDTQYF,TGTGCCAGCAGTTCCCATAGCGGGGGGGGCACAGATACGCAGTATTTT
TRBJ1-1,.,15,.,TRBV2,CASSPNGGQNTEAFF,TGTGCCAGCAGCCCAAACGGGGGGCAGAACACTGAAGCTTTCTTT
TRBJ2-1,.,13,.,TRBV18,CASSTGVGNEQFF,TGTGCCAGCTCTACAGGTGTGGGGAATGAGCAGTTCTTC
TRBJ1-6,.,13,.,TRBV11-2,CASSSQTLVPLHF,TGTGCCAGCAGCTCACAGACGCTCGTACCCCTCCACTTT
TRBJ1-1,.,15,TRBD1,TRBV15,CATTSEQGSETEAFF,TGTGCCACCACAAGTGAACAGGGGAGCGAGACTGAAGCTTTCTTT
TRBJ1-4,.,12,TRBD1,TRBV5-1,CASSNRGEKLFF,TGCGCCAGCAGTAACAGGGGTGAAAAACTGTTTTTT
TRBJ1-3,.,13,.,TRBV6-6,CASRTASGNTIYF,TGTGCCAGTAGGACAGCCTCTGGAAACACCATATATTTT
TRBJ1-3,.,14,.,TRBV6-5,CASSTATAGNTIYF,TGTGCCAGCAGTACCGCGACAGCTGGAAACACCATATATTTT
TRBJ1-2,.,15,.,TRBV4-2,CASSHQREVNYGYTF,TGTGCCAGCAGCCACCAAAGGGAGGTTAACTATGGCTACACCTTC
TRBJ2-1,.,15,TRBD1,TRBV6-5,CASRDDRASYNEQFF,TGTGCCAGCAGAGACGACAGGGCATCCTACAATGAGCAGTTCTTC
TRBJ2-2,.,15,.,TRBV6-5,CASTLTGTNTGELFF,TGTGCCAGCACCCTAACAGGGACAAACACCGGGGAGCTGTTTTTT
TRBJ1-2,once,20,.,TRBV21-1,CASSKVIGRQGRIRLGGYTF,TGTGCCAGCAGCAAAGTAATTGGTAGACAGGGTAGAATCCGTTTGGGGGGCTACACCTTC
TRBJ2-3,.,16,TRBD2,TRBV5-1,CASSQTSPGEADTQYF,TGCGCCAGCAGCCAGACTAGCCCGGGAGAAGCAGATACGCAGTATTTT
TRBJ2-2,.,15,.,TRBV7-8,CASSQRAHREGELFF,TGTGCCAGCAGCCAGCGGGCTCATAGGGAGGGGGAGCTGTTTTTT
TRBJ2-7,.,14,.,TRBV29-1,CSVEISRNPYEQYF,TGCAGCGTTGAAATTTCGCGGAACCCCTACGAGCAGTACTTC
TRBJ2-7,.,15,TRBD1,TRBV14,CASSPVGRGPTEQYF,TGTGCCAGCAGCCCCGTGGGCAGGGGGCCAACCGAGCAGTACTTC
TRBJ2-5,.,15,TRBD2,TRBV6-5,CASSYGLAGVETQYF,TGTGCCAGCAGTTACGGACTAGCCGGTGTGGAGACCCAGTACTTC
TRBJ2-7,once,14,TRBD1,TRBV5-1,CASRVRDRAYEQYF,TGCGCCAGCCGAGTCCGGGACAGGGCCTACGAGCAGTACTTC
TRBJ1-5,.,18,TRBD1,TRBV19,CASSSRDRGQAFNQPQHF,TGTGCCAGTAGTTCCCGGGACAGGGGGCAGGCCTTCAATCAGCCCCAGCATTTT
TRBJ2-3,.,18,TRBD2,TRBV3-1/TRBV3-2,CASSPLTSGGASTDTQYF,TGTGCCAGCAGCCCGCTGACTAGCGGGGGGGCTAGCACAGATACGCAGTATTTT
TRBJ1-1,.,13,.,TRBV6-2/TRBV6-3,CASSPQGYTEAFF,TGTGCCAGCAGCCCCCAGGGCTACACTGAAGCTTTCTTT
TRBJ2-5,.,14,TRBD1,TRBV5-1,CASSFAGQEETQYF,TGCGCCAGCAGCTTCGCAGGACAGGAAGAGACCCAGTACTTC
TRBJ2-1,.,15,TRBD2,TRBV6-2/TRBV6-3,CASSKSSGRALEQFF,TGTGCCAGCAGTAAATCTAGCGGGAGGGCCTTGGAGCAGTTCTTC
TRBJ1-1,.,15,TRBD1,TRBV7-9,CASSLIGTGSTEAFF,TGTGCCAGCAGCTTAATAGGGACAGGGAGCACTGAAGCTTTCTTT